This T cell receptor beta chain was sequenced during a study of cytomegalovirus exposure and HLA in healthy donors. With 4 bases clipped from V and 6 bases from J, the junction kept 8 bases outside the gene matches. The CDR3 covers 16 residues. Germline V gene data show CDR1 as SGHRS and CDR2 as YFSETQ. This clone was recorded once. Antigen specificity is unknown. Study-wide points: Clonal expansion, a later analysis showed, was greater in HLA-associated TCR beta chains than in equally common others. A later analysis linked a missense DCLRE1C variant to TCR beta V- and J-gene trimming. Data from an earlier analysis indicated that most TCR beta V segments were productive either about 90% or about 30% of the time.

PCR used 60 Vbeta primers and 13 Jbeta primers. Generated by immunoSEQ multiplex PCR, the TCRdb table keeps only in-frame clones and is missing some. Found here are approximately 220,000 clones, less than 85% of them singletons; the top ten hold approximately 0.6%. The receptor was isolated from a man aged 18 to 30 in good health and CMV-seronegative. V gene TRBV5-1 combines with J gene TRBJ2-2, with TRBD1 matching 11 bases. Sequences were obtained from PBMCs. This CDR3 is CASSTGGTGGPGELFF. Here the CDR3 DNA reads TGCGCCAGCAGCACGGGCGGGACAGGGGGTCCCGGGGAGCTGTTTTTT.